The sequence of this TCR beta chain was determined in a study of blood T cell repertoires in COVID-19. Study context: Both acute and convalescent COVID-19 samples were obtained from the United States, Italy and Spain.

Authors' analysis steps: Reference gene primer amplification gave nucleated cell count estimates. Some clones are missing from TCRdb's copy, which holds only in-frame ones; the method was immunoSEQ multiplex PCR. The V and J calls and clone size come from that table; D and trimming were worked out from the DNA. The table has tens of thousands of clones, just over 85% seen once; the top ten hold about 4.6%. This receptor was taken from a human donor in a cohort sampled during active COVID-19. Material: peripheral blood.

CDR3 in amino acids: CASSSDSGEKLFF. DNA for the CDR3: TGTGCCAGCAGTTCGGACAGTGGCGAAAAACTGTTTTTT. The V call is TRBV12-3 or TRBV12-4, the J call TRBJ1-4; possible D gene TRBD1, 6 bases. The CDR3 loop spans 13 amino acids. Between the trimmed V and J ends, which lost 4 bases and 8 bases, there was a span of 11 bases.